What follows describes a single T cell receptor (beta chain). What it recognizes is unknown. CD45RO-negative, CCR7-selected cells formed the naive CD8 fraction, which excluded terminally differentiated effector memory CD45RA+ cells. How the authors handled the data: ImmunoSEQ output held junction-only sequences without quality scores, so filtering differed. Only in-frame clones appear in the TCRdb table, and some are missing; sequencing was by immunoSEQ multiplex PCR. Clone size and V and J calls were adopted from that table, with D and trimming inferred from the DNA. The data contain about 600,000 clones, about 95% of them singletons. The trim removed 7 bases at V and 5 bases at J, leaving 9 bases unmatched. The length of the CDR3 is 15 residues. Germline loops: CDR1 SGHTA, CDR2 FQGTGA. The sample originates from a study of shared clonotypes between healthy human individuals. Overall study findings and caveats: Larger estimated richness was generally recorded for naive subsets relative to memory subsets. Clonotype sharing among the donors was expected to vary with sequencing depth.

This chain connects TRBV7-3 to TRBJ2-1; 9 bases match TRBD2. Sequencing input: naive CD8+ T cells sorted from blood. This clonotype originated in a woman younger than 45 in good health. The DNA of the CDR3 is TGTGCCAGCACCATTAGCGGGAGTGTCAACAATGAGCAGTTCTTC. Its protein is CASTISGSVNNEQFF.